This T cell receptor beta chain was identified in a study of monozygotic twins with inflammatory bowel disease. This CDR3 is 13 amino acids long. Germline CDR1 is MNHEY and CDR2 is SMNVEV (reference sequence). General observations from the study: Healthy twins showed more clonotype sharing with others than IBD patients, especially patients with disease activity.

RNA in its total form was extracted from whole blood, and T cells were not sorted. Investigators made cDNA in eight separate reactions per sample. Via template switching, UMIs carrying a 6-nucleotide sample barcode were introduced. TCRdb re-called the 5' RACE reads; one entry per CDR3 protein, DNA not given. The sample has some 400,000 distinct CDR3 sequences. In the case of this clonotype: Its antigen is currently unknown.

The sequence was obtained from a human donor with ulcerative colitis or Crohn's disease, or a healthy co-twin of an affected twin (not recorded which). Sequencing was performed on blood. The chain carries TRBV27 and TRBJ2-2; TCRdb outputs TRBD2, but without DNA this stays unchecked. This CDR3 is CASSFGPTGELFF.